This T cell receptor beta chain was found in a study of blood T cells in healthy people across ages. A sample-barcoded 5' primer and a J-beta primer mix were used in a second PCR of roughly 7 to 11 cycles. TCRdb processed the 5' RACE reads anew with MiXCR; each CDR3 protein has one entry. The data contain around 670,000 distinct CDR3 sequences, about 30% of them singletons. This clonotype was counted at least ten times. Its antigen is not identified. Study outcomes and limitations: Both higher diversity and more naive CD4+ cells marked long-lived donors when set against aged donors.

The donors, aged about 6 to 95, were healthy Caucasians from Russia. Staff drew 8 to 10 milliliters of peripheral blood from each donor. Trimming shortened V by 3 bases and J by 7 bases, and 16 bases separated the two germline ends. The CDR3 spans 15 residues. The TCR comes from a woman over 75 in good health. J is TRBJ2-1 and V is TRBV12-3 or TRBV12-4, with D tentatively TRBD1 (8 bases). Input material: blood. DNA of the CDR3: TGTGCCAGCAGTTTTACAGGGGGGGGCTCGAATGAGCAGTTCTTC. Translation: CASSFTGGGSNEQFF.